This TCR beta chain was retrieved from a study of blood T cell repertoires in COVID-19. About the research overall: Collection of acute and convalescent COVID-19 samples took place in the United States, Italy and Spain. From T cells, B-cell-depleted T cells, or PBMCs came the material, which was cDNA or gDNA.

The CDR3 runs 11 residues. Germline CDR1 is MNHEY and CDR2 is SVGAGI. Trimming cost V 11 bases and J 8 bases, with 15 bases left between them. Per the original data handling: Estimated nucleated cell counts came from reference gene primer amplification. Generated by immunoSEQ multiplex PCR, the TCRdb table keeps only in-frame clones and is missing some. That table is the source of V, J and clone size, and D and trimming were worked out from the DNA. Among a few hundred thousand clones listed, approximately 88% were seen once. The specimen sequenced was peripheral blood. This TCR derives from a man in his forties with acute or convalescent COVID-19. The chain couples TRBV6-5 to TRBJ1-2; D not resolved. The CDR3 coding sequence is TGTGCCGGGAGCAAGGGTGCAGGCTACACCTTC. Translated: CAGSKGAGYTF.